This TCR beta chain was recovered during a study of T cell responses to AZD1222 COVID-19 vaccine. Produced via immunoSEQ multiplex PCR; TCRdb's table is partial and in-frame only. The table includes 180,000 or so clones, around 90% detected once. CDR1 KGHSH and CDR2 LQKENI come from the germline V gene. The CDR3 totals 14 residues. The V gene lost 3 bases and the J gene lost 1 base, with 6 bases spanning the gap. About this clone: The same CDR3 arises from other DNA sequences in this sample as well.

This chain uses TRBV18 with TRBJ2-2, with D unresolved. The input for sequencing was peripheral blood, taken 28 days after the second AZD1222 dose. This receptor was obtained from an adult who received the AZD1222 COVID-19 vaccine. The CDR3 here is CASSPRQNTGELFF. In DNA form, the CDR3 reads TGTGCCAGCTCACCCCGACAGAACACCGGGGAGCTGTTTTTT.